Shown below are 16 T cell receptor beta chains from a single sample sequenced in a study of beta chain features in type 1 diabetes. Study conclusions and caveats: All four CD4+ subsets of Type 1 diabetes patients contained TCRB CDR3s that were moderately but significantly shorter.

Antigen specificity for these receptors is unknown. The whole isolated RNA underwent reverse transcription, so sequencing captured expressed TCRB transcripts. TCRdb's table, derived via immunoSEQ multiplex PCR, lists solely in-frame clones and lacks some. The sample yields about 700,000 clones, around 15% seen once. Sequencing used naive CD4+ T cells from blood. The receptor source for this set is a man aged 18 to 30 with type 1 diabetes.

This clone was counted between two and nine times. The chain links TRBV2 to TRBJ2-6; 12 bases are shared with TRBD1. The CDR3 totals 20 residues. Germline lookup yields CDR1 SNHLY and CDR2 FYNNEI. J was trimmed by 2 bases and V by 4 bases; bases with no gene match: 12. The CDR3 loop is CASSGARDRGRRAGANVLTF. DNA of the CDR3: TGTGCCAGCAGTGGGGCCCGGGACAGGGGGCGCCGGGCTGGGGCCAACGTCCTGACTTTC.

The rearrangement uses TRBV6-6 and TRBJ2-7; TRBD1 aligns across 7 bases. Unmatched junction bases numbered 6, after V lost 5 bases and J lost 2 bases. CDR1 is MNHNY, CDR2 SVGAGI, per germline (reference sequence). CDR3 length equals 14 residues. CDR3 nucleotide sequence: TGTGCCAGCAGTCCCGGGACAGAGACCTACGAGCAGTACTTC. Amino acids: CASSPGTETYEQYF.

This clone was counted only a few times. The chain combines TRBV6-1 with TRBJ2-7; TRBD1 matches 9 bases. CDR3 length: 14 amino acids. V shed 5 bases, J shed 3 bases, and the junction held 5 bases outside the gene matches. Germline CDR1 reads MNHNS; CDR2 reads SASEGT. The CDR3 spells CASSMTGGIYEQYF. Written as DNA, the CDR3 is TGTGCCAGCAGTATGACAGGGGGAATCTACGAGCAGTACTTC.

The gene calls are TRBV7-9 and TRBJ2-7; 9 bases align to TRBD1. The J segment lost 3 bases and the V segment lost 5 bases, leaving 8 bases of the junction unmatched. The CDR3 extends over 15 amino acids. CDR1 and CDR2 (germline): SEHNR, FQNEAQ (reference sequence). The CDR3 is CASSPPQGANYEQYF. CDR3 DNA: TGTGCCAGCAGCCCTCCACAGGGGGCTAACTACGAGCAGTACTTC.

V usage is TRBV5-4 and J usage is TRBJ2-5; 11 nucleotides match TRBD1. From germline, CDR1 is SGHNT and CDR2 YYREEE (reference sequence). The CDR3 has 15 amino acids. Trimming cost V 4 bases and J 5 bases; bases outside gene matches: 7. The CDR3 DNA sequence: TGTGCCAGCAGCCGCGGACAGGGGGCGGGGGAGACCCAGTACTTC. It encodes CASSRGQGAGETQYF.

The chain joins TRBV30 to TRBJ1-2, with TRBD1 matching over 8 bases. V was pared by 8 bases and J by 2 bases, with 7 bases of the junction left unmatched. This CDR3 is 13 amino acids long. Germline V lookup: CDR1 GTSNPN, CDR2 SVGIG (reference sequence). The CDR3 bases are TGTGCCAAACAGGGGGGCTACAACTATGGCTACACCTTC. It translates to CAKQGGYNYGYTF.

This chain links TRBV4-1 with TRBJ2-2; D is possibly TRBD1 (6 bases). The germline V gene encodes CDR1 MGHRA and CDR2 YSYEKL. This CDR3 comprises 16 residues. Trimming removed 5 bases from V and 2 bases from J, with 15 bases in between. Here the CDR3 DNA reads TGCGCCAGCAGCTCCCGTGGGACACTAAACACCGGGGAGCTGTTTTTT. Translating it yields CASSSRGTLNTGELFF.

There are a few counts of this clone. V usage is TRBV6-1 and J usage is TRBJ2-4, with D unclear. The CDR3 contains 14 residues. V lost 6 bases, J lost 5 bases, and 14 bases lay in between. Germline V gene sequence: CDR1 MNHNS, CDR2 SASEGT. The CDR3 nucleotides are TGTGCCAGCAGGGTACCGACGGTCGAAAACATTCAGTACTTC. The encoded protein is CASRVPTVENIQYF.

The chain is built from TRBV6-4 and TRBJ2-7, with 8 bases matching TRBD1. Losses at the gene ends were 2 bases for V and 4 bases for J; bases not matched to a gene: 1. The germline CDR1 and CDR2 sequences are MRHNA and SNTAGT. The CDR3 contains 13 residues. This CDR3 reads CASSDRQGYEQYF. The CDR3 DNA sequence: TGTGCCAGCAGTGACCGACAGGGGTACGAGCAGTACTTC.

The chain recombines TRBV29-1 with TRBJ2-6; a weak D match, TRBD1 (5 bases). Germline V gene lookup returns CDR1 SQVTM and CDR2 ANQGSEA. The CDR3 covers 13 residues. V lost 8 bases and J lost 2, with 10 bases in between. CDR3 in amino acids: CSYRNPGANVLTF. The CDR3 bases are TGCAGCTACAGGAATCCTGGGGCCAACGTCCTGACTTTC.

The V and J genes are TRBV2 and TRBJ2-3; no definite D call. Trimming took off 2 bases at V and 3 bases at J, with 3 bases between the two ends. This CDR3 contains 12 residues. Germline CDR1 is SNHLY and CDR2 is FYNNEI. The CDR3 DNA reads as TGTGCCAGCAGTGAATATACAGATACGCAGTATTTT. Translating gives CASSEYTDTQYF.

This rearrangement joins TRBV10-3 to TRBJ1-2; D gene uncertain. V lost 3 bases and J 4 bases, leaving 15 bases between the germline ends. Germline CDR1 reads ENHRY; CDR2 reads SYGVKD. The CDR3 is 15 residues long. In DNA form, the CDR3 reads TGTGCCATCAGTGAAGCTCCGGAACGGACCTATGGCTACACCTTC. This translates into CAISEAPERTYGYTF.

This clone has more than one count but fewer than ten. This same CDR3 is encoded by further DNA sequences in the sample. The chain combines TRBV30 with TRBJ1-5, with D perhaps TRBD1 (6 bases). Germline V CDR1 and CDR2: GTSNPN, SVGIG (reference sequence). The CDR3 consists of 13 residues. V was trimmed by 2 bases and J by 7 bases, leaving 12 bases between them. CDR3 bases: TGTGCCTGGAGTTTAAGGGGGAGCCAGCCCCAGCATTTT. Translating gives CAWSLRGSQPQHF.

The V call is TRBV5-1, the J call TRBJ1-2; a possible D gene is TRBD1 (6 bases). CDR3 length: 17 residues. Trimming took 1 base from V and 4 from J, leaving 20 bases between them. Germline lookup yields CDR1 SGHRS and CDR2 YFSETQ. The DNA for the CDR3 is TGCGCCAGCAGCTTGCCCGCTACGCAGGGGAAGAGCTATGGCTACACCTTC. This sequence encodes CASSLPATQGKSYGYTF.

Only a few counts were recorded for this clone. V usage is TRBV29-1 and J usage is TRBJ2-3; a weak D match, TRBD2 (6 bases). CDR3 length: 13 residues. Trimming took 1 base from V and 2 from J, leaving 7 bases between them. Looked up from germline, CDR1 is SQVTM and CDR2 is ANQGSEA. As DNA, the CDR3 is TGCAGCGTTGAAGGGGGGGACACAGATACGCAGTATTTT. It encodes CSVEGGDTDTQYF.

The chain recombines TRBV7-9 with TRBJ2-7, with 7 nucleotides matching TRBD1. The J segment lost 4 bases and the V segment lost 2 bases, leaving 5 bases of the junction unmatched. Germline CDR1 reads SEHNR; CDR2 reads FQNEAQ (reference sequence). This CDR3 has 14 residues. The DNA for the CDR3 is TGTGCCAGCAGCTTATATGGGACAGCGTACGAGCAGTACTTC. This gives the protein CASSLYGTAYEQYF.